Listed below are T cell receptor beta chains from one sample, sequenced in a study of OX40 agonist ivuxolimab in advanced cancers. The data were produced by immunoSEQ multiplex PCR, yet TCRdb's version contains in-frame clones alone and is incomplete. The data contain about 18,000 clones, 70% to 85% of them singletons. The source was CD4+ or CD8+ T cells sorted from blood, collected in a trial of the OX40 agonist ivuxolimab. Receptors were obtained from an adult with an advanced solid tumor such as melanoma, head and neck, liver or kidney cancer. The CDR3 runs from the conserved cysteine through the conserved F or W. The D gene is left open where the match is weak. Not every row has a clone size; where given, it reads once, few, many or a size class.

clone_size	v_call	j_call	d_call	cdr3_length	cdr3_aa	cdr3_nt
.	TRBV30	TRBJ2-1	TRBD2	15	CAWSVLADSYNEQFF	TGTGCCTGGAGTGTACTAGCGGACTCCTACAATGAGCAGTTCTTC
.	TRBV7-9	TRBJ2-1	TRBD2	14	CASDSGLAENEQFF	TGTGCCAGCGATTCTGGGCTAGCGGAAAATGAGCAGTTCTTC
.	TRBV4-2	TRBJ2-7	.	13	CASSLQGPYEQYF	TGTGCCAGCAGCTTACAGGGCCCCTACGAGCAGTACTTC
medium-sized	TRBV28	TRBJ2-3	TRBD1	14	CASSEDRAEDTQYF	TGTGCCAGCAGCGAGGACAGGGCTGAAGATACGCAGTATTTT
.	TRBV6-6	TRBJ2-7	.	13	CASSVTGRDEQYF	TGTGCCAGCAGTGTAACGGGGCGCGACGAGCAGTACTTC
.	TRBV21-1	TRBJ2-2	.	24	CASSKERGGRPRVPTGDGTGELFF	TGTGCCAGCAGCAAAGAGAGGGGCGGTCGGCCGCGGGTCCCAACGGGAGATGGGACCGGGGAGCTGTTTTTT
.	TRBV28	TRBJ2-7	.	15	CASNLAQGFSYEQYF	TGTGCCAGCAATCTGGCACAGGGATTTTCCTACGAGCAGTACTTC
medium-sized	TRBV5-4	TRBJ1-1	.	15	CASSPDLTGNTEAFF	TGTGCCAGCAGCCCGGACCTGACAGGGAACACTGAAGCTTTCTTT
few	TRBV5-6	TRBJ2-3	.	16	CASSFLGTAPTDTQYF	TGTGCCAGCAGCTTTTTAGGAACAGCACCCACAGATACGCAGTATTTT
medium-sized	TRBV10-3	TRBJ1-5	.	14	CAISESKVFQPQHF	TGTGCCATCAGTGAGTCTAAGGTGTTCCAGCCCCAGCATTTT
.	TRBV7-9	TRBJ1-2	TRBD1	16	CASSLARDSSKVGYTF	TGTGCCAGCAGCTTAGCAAGGGACAGTTCCAAAGTAGGCTACACCTTC
.	TRBV10-1	TRBJ1-1	.	13	CASRGPGNTEAFF	TGCGCCAGCAGGGGTCCCGGGAACACTGAAGCTTTCTTT
once	TRBV4-3	TRBJ1-3	.	14	CASSQQRGGNTIYF	TGCGCCAGCAGCCAGCAACGAGGGGGAAACACCATATATTTT
.	TRBV13	TRBJ2-1	TRBD2	15	CASTLAGVKYNEQFF	TGTGCCAGCACCCTAGCGGGAGTGAAGTACAATGAGCAGTTCTTC
.	TRBV28	TRBJ2-7	.	15	CASSPYGARSYEQYF	TGTGCCAGCAGTCCCTACGGGGCCCGCTCCTACGAGCAGTACTTC
.	TRBV7-9	TRBJ2-7	TRBD1	13	CASRTTGAGEQYF	TGTGCCAGCAGAACTACAGGGGCTGGAGAGCAGTACTTC
few	TRBV28	TRBJ2-3	TRBD1	14	CASSRTGVTDTQYF	TGTGCCAGCAGCCGGACAGGGGTCACAGATACGCAGTATTTT
few	TRBV27	TRBJ2-7	.	15	CASSLIFVGEGEQYF	TGTGCCAGCAGTTTAATTTTCGTCGGAGAGGGTGAGCAGTACTTC
few	TRBV27	TRBJ2-7	.	14	CASSLSTDFYEQYF	TGTGCCAGCAGTTTATCGACAGACTTCTACGAGCAGTACTTC
.	TRBV9	TRBJ2-3	TRBD1	15	CASSGTGASTDTQYF	TGTGCCAGCAGCGGGACAGGGGCTAGCACAGATACGCAGTATTTT
.	TRBV9	TRBJ1-4	.	15	CASSPTSADNEKLFF	TGTGCCAGCAGCCCGACCAGCGCTGATAATGAAAAACTGTTTTTT
.	TRBV7-2	TRBJ2-3	TRBD2	17	CASSPLPSGIGSDTQYF	TGTGCCAGCAGCCCACTCCCTAGCGGGATAGGGTCAGATACGCAGTATTTT
.	TRBV11-2	TRBJ2-7	TRBD2	13	CASSLGEGYEQYF	TGTGCCAGCAGCTTAGGGGAGGGCTACGAGCAGTACTTC
.	TRBV6-5	TRBJ1-2	.	9	CASNEGYTF	TGTGCCAGCAATGAGGGCTACACCTTC
.	TRBV7-3	TRBJ2-3	.	16	CASSLAGGVSTDTQYF	TGTGCCAGCAGCTTAGCTGGGGGAGTCAGCACAGATACGCAGTATTTT
.	TRBV11-1	TRBJ1-1	.	15	CASSLLGGGDTEAFF	TGTGCCAGCAGCTTGTTAGGTGGTGGGGACACTGAAGCTTTCTTT
.	TRBV28	TRBJ2-7	TRBD2	14	CASRRISGVYEQYF	TGTGCCAGCAGACGCATCAGCGGGGTATACGAGCAGTACTTC
once	TRBV11-2	TRBJ2-1	.	13	CASSLPDPNEQFF	TGTGCCAGCAGCTTACCAGATCCTAATGAGCAGTTCTTC
.	TRBV6-5	TRBJ2-7	TRBD2	15	CASSQEVAGAYEQYF	TGTGCCAGCAGCCAAGAAGTAGCGGGGGCCTACGAGCAGTACTTC
.	TRBV7-9	TRBJ2-1	TRBD2	16	CASSPRTGGTNNEQFF	TGTGCCAGCAGCCCCCGGACGGGAGGAACTAACAATGAGCAGTTCTTC
few	TRBV7-9	TRBJ2-3	TRBD1	16	CASSFRGTGSPDTQYF	TGTGCCAGCAGCTTCCGAGGGACAGGTTCCCCAGATACGCAGTATTTT
.	TRBV27	TRBJ1-5	.	12	CASRSGNQPQHF	TGTGCCAGCCGGAGTGGCAATCAGCCCCAGCATTTT
.	TRBV19	TRBJ2-2	TRBD2	14	CASSRREEAGELFF	TGTGCCAGTAGCCGTCGGGAGGAAGCCGGGGAGCTGTTTTTT
once	TRBV4-3	TRBJ1-4	TRBD1	15	CASSQTGQGNEKLFF	TGCGCCAGCAGCCAGACGGGACAGGGGAATGAAAAACTGTTTTTT
.	TRBV11-2	TRBJ1-2	.	15	CASSPPGTDYYGYTF	TGTGCCAGCAGCCCCCCCGGGACGGACTACTATGGCTACACCTTC
.	TRBV9	TRBJ2-5	TRBD2	15	CASSDWEGLGETQYF	TGTGCCAGCAGCGATTGGGAGGGGTTGGGGGAGACCCAGTACTTC
few	TRBV18	TRBJ2-7	TRBD1	15	CASSRQVGTAYEQYF	TGTGCCAGCTCACGACAGGTCGGGACAGCCTACGAGCAGTACTTC
few	TRBV7-9	TRBJ2-7	.	14	CASQLSGTPDEQYF	TGTGCCAGCCAGCTTTCTGGGACCCCCGACGAGCAGTACTTC
.	TRBV27	TRBJ2-7	TRBD2	16	CASSPGTSGNVYEQYF	TGTGCCAGCAGTCCCGGGACTAGCGGGAATGTGTACGAGCAGTACTTC
.	TRBV28	TRBJ1-1	TRBD1	14	CASKTGGMNTEAFF	TGTGCCAGCAAAACAGGGGGGATGAACACTGAAGCTTTCTTT
few	TRBV9	TRBJ1-6	.	12	CASRLGNSPLHF	TGTGCCAGCAGACTGGGGAATTCACCCCTCCACTTT
.	TRBV7-9	TRBJ1-1	.	16	CASSSRGRGGNTEAFF	TGTGCCAGCAGCTCCCGGGGAAGGGGAGGGAACACTGAAGCTTTCTTT
.	TRBV5-1	TRBJ2-1	.	16	CASSLWRIGAYNEQFF	TGCGCCAGCAGCTTGTGGCGGATTGGCGCCTACAATGAGCAGTTCTTC
.	TRBV6-5	TRBJ2-7	.	13	CASSSFGDNEQYF	TGTGCCAGCAGTTCGTTTGGGGACAACGAGCAGTACTTC
.	TRBV11-2	TRBJ2-7	.	12	CASSDSPYEQYF	TGTGCCAGCAGCGACAGTCCCTACGAGCAGTACTTC
.	TRBV30	TRBJ2-7	TRBD1	12	CAWGQGVYEQYF	TGTGCCTGGGGGCAGGGGGTCTACGAGCAGTACTTC
few	TRBV4-3	TRBJ2-7	.	15	CASSQAAGASYEQYF	TGCGCCAGCAGCCAAGCGGCAGGGGCCTCCTACGAGCAGTACTTC
.	TRBV6-6	TRBJ2-5	.	14	CASSGAPSGETQYF	TGTGCCAGCAGTGGGGCCCCGAGTGGGGAGACCCAGTACTTC
.	TRBV27	TRBJ2-7	.	14	CASSPRDPAYEQYF	TGTGCCAGCAGCCCTCGGGACCCAGCCTACGAGCAGTACTTC
.	TRBV6-5	TRBJ2-7	.	10	CASSDGEQYF	TGTGCCAGCAGTGACGGTGAGCAGTACTTC